This T cell receptor beta chain was identified during a study of CD8 T cells in ankylosing spondylitis. Overall study results and limits: Clones linked to the disease showed a CD8+ phenotype. They occurred at relatively low frequencies in peripheral blood. Prior work had noted some motif variants in reactive arthritis blood and synovial fluid. Roughly eight highly homologous variants made up a TCR beta motif that seemed to typify ankylosing spondylitis blood.

About this clonotype: Its antigen is not known.

Via MiXCR, TCRdb re-called the 5' RACE reads, giving one row per CDR3 protein. The data hold about 400,000 distinct CDR3 sequences, with 20% to 25% observed a single time. Per the germline V gene, CDR1 is MNHNS and CDR2 is SASEGT. CDR3 length: 16 residues. Deletions cut 6 bases from V and 5 bases from J, with 21 bases between. The chain couples TRBV6-1 to TRBJ2-3; possible D gene TRBD2, 7 bases. The receptor's source is a male donor with ankylosing spondylitis. Sample: blood, either unsorted or a sorted T cell fraction (not recorded which). CDR3 sequence (DNA): TGTGCCAGCAGCCCGGGTCAAAGGGGGGGCCGAGATACGCAGTATTTT. It yields the protein CASSPGQRGGRDTQYF.